This T cell receptor beta chain was captured in a study of blood T cells in healthy people across ages. Study in general: Template switching retrieved approximately one barcoded beta molecule for each two T cells.

Together with a sample-barcoded 5' primer, a J-beta primer mix was included in a second PCR lasting about 7 to 11 cycles. TCRdb used MiXCR to reprocess the 5' RACE reads, holding one entry per CDR3 protein. The sample shows over 1,300,000 distinct CDR3 sequences, around 55% of them seen only once. Caucasian, healthy and from Russia, the donors were aged between about 6 and 90. CDR3 length: 14 residues. Trimming stripped 0 bases from V and 3 bases from J, with 5 bases between. Germline V gene lookup returns CDR1 MNHEY and CDR2 SVGAGI. The receptor's source is a man in his late teens or twenties in good health. Sequencing was performed on blood. J is TRBJ1-4 and V is TRBV6-5, with D hard to call. As DNA, the CDR3 is TGTGCCAGCAGTTACTCAGGGTCTAATGAAAAACTGTTTTTT. The encoded protein is CASSYSGSNEKLFF.